Shown below are 13 T cell receptor beta chains from a single sample sequenced in a study of CD8+CD57+ T cells in acquired aplastic anemia listed by TCRdb under 2018. The study at large found these results: In patients, diversity was lower in CD8+CD57+ cells than in the total CD4+ and CD8+ cell pools.

Flow cytometry had shown CD8+CD57+ cell expansion in the patients selected for sequencing. TCRdb shows the sequencer as Illumina HiSeq 2000. TCR beta VDJ combination and CDR3 sequence profiling used genomic DNA as the template. The public reads were reanalyzed by TCRdb: fastp trimming at Q25, MiXCR alignment, in-frame beta chains only. Each CDR3 protein gets just one entry, which takes the most common genes and DNA from the rows behind it. This sample holds roughly 16,000 distinct CDR3 sequences; roughly two fifths were observed only once. The top ten clones comprise about 86% of the sample. These receptors have no identified antigens. The sample comprised CD8+CD57+ T cells sorted from PBMCs. What this sample's cell subset or site label stands for: bead-enriched CD8+CD57+ effector memory T cells from SAA patients. These receptors were taken from a human donor with aplastic anemia.

The V call is TRBV5-4, the J call TRBJ2-5; the match to TRBD2 covers 9 bases. The CDR3 spans 13 residues. Germline CDR1 SGHNT, CDR2 YYREEE (reference sequence). Trimming cost V 4 bases and J 5 bases; bases outside gene matches: 3. CDR3 nucleotide sequence: TGTGCCAGCAGCCTTACTAGCGGGGAGACCCAGTACTTC. This encodes CASSLTSGETQYF.

J is TRBJ2-1 and V is TRBV5-1; 9 positions agree with TRBD1. Unmatched junction bases numbered 5, after V lost 3 bases and J lost 4 bases. Germline V CDR1 and CDR2: SGHRS, YFSETQ. This CDR3 region has 15 residues. CDR3 region: CASSSTGGGYNEQFF. The CDR3 region has the DNA TGCGCCAGCAGCTCAACAGGGGGCGGGTACAATGAGCAGTTCTTC.

In this sample, this clonotype turned up a few times. V usage is TRBV24-1 and J usage is TRBJ1-1; tentatively, D is TRBD1 (5 bases). This CDR3 spans 14 amino acids. V was pared by 4 bases and J by 5 bases, with 13 bases between. Germline-derived CDR1 and CDR2 are KGHDR and SFDVKD. The CDR3 DNA is TGTGCCACCAGTGAGTCAGGGCCAGGGACTGAAGCTTTCTTT. This sequence encodes CATSESGPGTEAFF.

The chain combines TRBV4-1 with TRBJ1-6, with D unclear. Germline CDR1 MGHRA, CDR2 YSYEKL. The V and J ends lost 0 bases and 7 bases respectively, with 13 bases between them. The CDR3 is 16 amino acids. The CDR3 protein is CASSQEPRSWNSPLHF. Here the CDR3 DNA reads TGCGCCAGCAGCCAAGAACCACGCTCGTGGAATTCACCCCTCCACTTT.

This chain uses TRBV19 with TRBJ2-6; no definite D call. V was cut by 6 bases and J by 0 bases, with 9 bases left in between. This CDR3 contains 15 residues. Germline-derived CDR1 and CDR2 are LNHDA and SQIVND (reference sequence). This CDR3 is CASSPKFSGANVLTF. CDR3 nucleotide sequence: TGTGCCAGTAGCCCGAAGTTCTCTGGGGCCAACGTCCTGACTTTC.

This clonotype was observed a handful of times. The chain recombines TRBV2 with TRBJ2-1; 7 positions match TRBD2. This CDR3 contains 14 residues. In germline, CDR1 is SNHLY, CDR2 FYNNEI. With 8 bases clipped from V and 0 bases from J, the junction kept 4 bases outside the gene matches. CDR3 DNA sequence: TGTGCCAGCGCCCGGGGGGACTCCTACAATGAGCAGTTCTTC. Residues: CASARGDSYNEQFF.

This clonotype was counted a few times. The chain couples TRBV4-1 to TRBJ1-1, with D possibly being TRBD1 (6 bases). The CDR3 has 17 amino acids. Germline CDR1 reads MGHRA; CDR2 reads YSYEKL. The V and J ends lost 3 bases and 0 bases respectively, with 17 bases between them. The CDR3 DNA reads TGCGCCAGCAGCCAGGCACAGGGCCTGGGCCTGAACACTGAAGCTTTCTTT. Its protein product is CASSQAQGLGLNTEAFF.

This clonotype was seen repeatedly, ten times or more. The chain combines TRBV6-2 or TRBV6-3 with TRBJ2-5, with D uncertain. The CDR3 contains 12 residues. Germline V lookup: CDR1 MNHEY, CDR2 SVGEGT. Between the trimmed V and J ends, which lost 0 bases and 13 bases, there was a span of 12 bases. The CDR3 region has the DNA TGTGCCAGCAGTTACTCGCGGACCCTGGGGTACTTC. The encoded protein is CASSYSRTLGYF.

This clonotype was counted at least ten times. The CDR3 sequence: CASGVGDSYNEQFF. CDR3 in DNA: TGTGCCTCAGGAGTGGGTGACTCCTACAATGAGCAGTTCTTC. The chain carries TRBV10-3 and TRBJ2-1; D not certain. The V gene's germline CDR1 is ENHRY and CDR2 SYGVKD. Between the trimmed V and J ends, which lost 11 bases and 0 bases, there was a span of 14 bases. The CDR3 sequence is 14 residues long.

This chain uses TRBV7-3 with TRBJ2-2; D call uncertain. In germline, CDR1 is SGHTA, CDR2 FQGTGA. This CDR3 spans 12 amino acids. With 4 bases removed from V and 3 bases from J, the gap between germline ends came to 3 bases. CDR3 nucleotides: TGTGCCAGCAGCTCTTACACCGGGGAGCTGTTTTTT. It yields the protein CASSSYTGELFF. The entire variable domain, with the rest obtained from reference TRBV7-3 and TRBJ2-2, is as follows: GAGVSQTPSNKVTEKGKYVELRCDPISGHTALYWYRQSLGQGPEFLIYFQGTGAADDSGLPNDRFFAVRPEGSVSTLKIQRTERGDSAVYLCASSSYTGELFFGEGSRLTVL.

The chain has TRBV5-1 and TRBJ2-5, with D maybe TRBD2 (6 bases). Germline-derived CDR1 and CDR2 are SGHRS and YFSETQ. The CDR3 is 14 amino acids. V lost 4 bases and J lost 4, with 14 bases in between. In DNA form, the CDR3 reads TGCGCCAGCAGCGCCGGGACTCGATTAGAGACCCAGTACTTC. This translates into CASSAGTRLETQYF.

This clonotype appeared many times. The V call is TRBV30, the J call TRBJ1-2; D is undetermined. Germline V gene sequence: CDR1 GTSNPN, CDR2 SVGIG (reference sequence). The V end lost 5 bases, the J end lost 0 bases, and 4 bases lay between the germline ends. CDR3 length: 11 amino acids. CDR3 nucleotide sequence: TGTGCCTGGGGGGCTAACTATGGCTACACCTTC. Protein sequence: CAWGANYGYTF.

This clonotype was picked up many times. The rearrangement joins TRBV9 to TRBJ2-1; a weak D match, TRBD2 (7 bases). V was clipped by 1 base and J by 2 bases, with 22 bases between them. The CDR3 sequence is 19 residues long. Germline assignment: CDR1 SGDLS and CDR2 YYNGEE. CDR3 amino acids: CASSVYLRGAGGPYNEQFF. As DNA, the CDR3 is TGTGCCAGCAGCGTATATTTGAGGGGGGCCGGGGGGCCCTACAATGAGCAGTTCTTC.